This T cell receptor beta chain was observed in a study of CD8+ T cells in alopecia areata. As for the study in general: Each of the treated patients was given oral tofacitinib, 5 to 10 mg twice daily, for moderate-to-severe alopecia areata. Study observations and caveats: Among the top 100, expanded CD8+ clones were significantly decreased by tofacitinib, as was scalp clonality.

V was clipped by 4 bases and J by 5 bases; unmatched bases: 8. Germline lookup yields CDR1 MNHNS and CDR2 SASEGT. The CDR3 sequence is 17 residues long. RNA was isolated and reverse transcribed to cDNA, the sequencing template. TCRdb's copy holds only in-frame clones and misses some; the assay was immunoSEQ multiplex PCR. The data show fewer than 350,000 clones, about 62% seen once. A remark on this clone: Its specificity is unknown.

Treatment: oral pan-JAK inhibitor, 5-10 mg twice daily. Alopecia areata patients had lesional scalp punch biopsies and peripheral blood taken from them. This receptor was obtained from a human donor with alopecia areata. The sequencing used CD4+ T cells sorted from blood, collected at week 24, from a patient treated with tofacitinib. The chain couples TRBV6-1 to TRBJ2-2; the match to TRBD1 covers 12 bases. CDR3 residues: CASSGPGQGAWTGELFF. CDR3 DNA sequence: TGTGCCAGCAGTGGTCCGGGACAGGGGGCTTGGACCGGGGAGCTGTTTTTT.